The 30 T cell receptor beta chains presented below share a single source sample, sequenced in a study of T cell changes during pregnancy in multiple sclerosis. The method was immunoSEQ multiplex PCR; TCRdb's version includes in-frame clones alone and lacks a portion of them. Seen here are about 40,000 clones, about 90% observed once, and the top ten hold more than 4.5%. The sample in question was peripheral blood, obtained in the first trimester of pregnancy. These receptors all stem from a female donor in good health, enrolled as a control in a pregnancy study.

The genes are TRBV5-1 and TRBJ2-3, with TRBD2 matching over 11 bases. Germline V gene data show CDR1 as SGHRS and CDR2 as YFSETQ. With V trimmed by 0 bases and J by 6 bases, 12 bases remained unmatched. CDR3 length equals 18 residues. The CDR3 DNA sequence: TGCGCCAGCAGCTTGGAGGGACTAGCGGCCCCCGGCAAGGATACGCAGTATTTT. This encodes CASSLEGLAAPGKDTQYF.

This chain connects TRBV9 to TRBJ1-4, with D perhaps TRBD1 (5 bases). The germline V and J ends were trimmed by 3 bases and 7 bases, with 16 bases remaining between them. The CDR3 contains 15 residues. In germline, CDR1 is SGDLS, CDR2 YYNGEE. The CDR3 coding sequence is TGTGCCAGCAGCGCCGGTGGGGGGTTTAGTGAAAAACTGTTTTTT. Translated: CASSAGGGFSEKLFF.

The chain joins TRBV28 to TRBJ1-1, with D possibly being TRBD1 (5 bases). The CDR3 sequence is 14 residues long. The V gene's germline CDR1 is MDHEN and CDR2 SYDVKM. Trimming removed 5 bases from V and 4 bases from J, with 14 bases in between. The CDR3 reads CASSLIRDSTEAFF. The CDR3, as DNA: TGTGCCAGCAGTCTTATCAGGGATAGCACTGAAGCTTTCTTT.

V gene TRBV4-3 combines with J gene TRBJ2-5; 9 bases line up with TRBD2. CDR1 is LGHNA and CDR2 is YSLEER in the germline V gene. Unmatched junction bases numbered 4, after V lost 4 bases and J lost 1 base. The CDR3 runs to 15 residues. This CDR3 reads CASSLSGGPQETQYF. The CDR3 DNA reads TGCGCCAGCAGCCTTAGCGGGGGCCCCCAAGAGACCCAGTACTTC.

The V gene is TRBV6-5, the J gene TRBJ2-5; TRBD2 might be the D (6 bases). The J call may be in error: the DNA end matches TRBJ2-7 better. The CDR3 loop spans 14 amino acids. The V gene's germline CDR1 is MNHEY and CDR2 SVGAGI. The CDR3 spells CASSYSGGIYEQYF. The CDR3 nucleotides read TGTGCCAGCAGTTACTCGGGCGGGATCTACGAGCAGTACTTC.

The rearrangement uses TRBV19 and TRBJ2-3; 8 positions agree with TRBD2. Germline V gene sequence: CDR1 LNHDA, CDR2 SQIVND (reference sequence). V lost 5 bases and J lost 6; bases outside the gene matches: 4. There are 13 residues in the CDR3. CDR3 loop: CASSEAGEDTQYF. The CDR3 DNA sequence: TGTGCCAGTAGTGAAGCGGGGGAGGATACGCAGTATTTT.

The rearrangement uses TRBV7-8 and TRBJ1-1; TRBD1 matches 7 bases. The ends lost 6 bases at V and 6 bases at J; junction bases unmatched: 4. Germline loops: CDR1 SGHVS, CDR2 FQNEAQ. The CDR3 loop spans 12 amino acids. The CDR3: CASSRQGPEAFF. The CDR3 nucleotides read TGTGCCAGCAGTCGACAGGGTCCTGAAGCTTTCTTT.

This clone has more than one count but fewer than ten. This chain uses TRBV30 with TRBJ1-6, with D unclear. V was shortened by 2 bases and J by 6 bases, with 8 bases between the two germline ends. The CDR3 runs 13 residues. Germline CDR1 and CDR2: GTSNPN and SVGIG (reference sequence). The CDR3 sequence is CAWSRVGNSPLHF. CDR3 DNA: TGTGCCTGGAGTCGGGTGGGTAATTCACCCCTCCACTTT.

The J gene is TRBJ2-7, the V gene TRBV9; unclear D gene. Germline assignment: CDR1 SGDLS and CDR2 YYNGEE. V was pared by 4 bases and J by 0 bases, with 11 bases between. The CDR3 covers 14 residues. Here the CDR3 DNA reads TGTGCCAGCAGCCCGGAAGCGCTCTCCTACGAGCAGTACTTC. Residues: CASSPEALSYEQYF.

The chain links TRBV27 to TRBJ1-1; D not certain. The V gene's germline CDR1 is MNHEY and CDR2 SMNVEV (reference sequence). Between the trimmed V and J ends, which lost 6 bases and 1 base, there was a span of 18 bases. The length of the CDR3 is 16 residues. The CDR3 DNA sequence: TGTGCCAGCAGAGACCTAAAGAGGGTGGAGAACACTGAAGCTTTCTTT. Translated: CASRDLKRVENTEAFF.

The DNA for the CDR3 is TGTGCCAGTAGTATCCAGGGGGGCCCCTACAATGAGCAGTTCTTC. It codes for CASSIQGGPYNEQFF. The rearrangement links TRBV19 to TRBJ2-1; TRBD1 might be the D (7 bases). Germline CDR1 reads LNHDA; CDR2 reads SQIVND (reference sequence). With 3 bases removed from V and 2 bases from J, the gap between germline ends came to 11 bases. The CDR3 has 15 amino acids.

CDR3 region: CASRSTGGNEQFF. The CDR3 DNA reads TGTGCCAGCAGATCGACAGGGGGTAATGAGCAGTTCTTC. The chain employs TRBV28 and TRBJ2-1; 9 nucleotides match TRBD1. Looked up from germline, CDR1 is MDHEN and CDR2 is SYDVKM. The V segment lost 6 bases and the J segment 7 bases; nucleotides outside the gene matches: 4. The CDR3 spans 13 residues.

This clone was detected only once. V is TRBV7-3 and J is TRBJ2-1; D might be TRBD2 (7 bases). Between the trimmed V and J ends, which lost 1 base and 6 bases, there was a span of 13 bases. The CDR3 spans 15 residues. Germline CDR1 SGHTA, CDR2 FQGTGA. The CDR3 DNA follows: TGTGCCAGCAGCTTAATTGGAGGGGGGGGCAATGAGCAGTTCTTC. This translates into CASSLIGGGGNEQFF.

This clone was seen once. The chain has TRBV7-9 and TRBJ2-7; D ambiguous. The CDR3 is 14 amino acids. Germline CDR1 and CDR2: SEHNR and FQNEAQ (reference sequence). V was shortened by 3 bases and J by 1 base, with 10 bases between the two germline ends. CDR3 bases: TGTGCCAGCAGCTTTTTCCTCAGTTCCTACGAGCAGTACTTC. Protein sequence: CASSFFLSSYEQYF.

The gene calls are TRBV29-1 and TRBJ2-2, with TRBD2 as a possible D gene (6 bases). V lost 5 bases, J lost 7 bases, and 14 bases lay in between. There are 13 residues in the CDR3. Germline V gives CDR1 SQVTM, CDR2 ANQGSEA. CDR3: CSVRPPEGGELFF. CDR3 coding DNA: TGCAGCGTTAGACCCCCGGAGGGCGGGGAGCTGTTTTTT.

The J gene is TRBJ2-7, the V gene TRBV10-3; 7 positions agree with TRBD1. CDR1 is ENHRY and CDR2 is SYGVKD in the germline V gene. V dropped 6 bases and J dropped 3; count of bases not matched to a gene: 2. The CDR3 length is 12 residues. CDR3 sequence: CAIRGDSYEQYF. CDR3 nucleotide sequence: TGTGCCATCAGGGGGGACAGCTACGAGCAGTACTTC.

The chain employs TRBV28 and TRBJ1-6, with a weak D call TRBD1 (6 bases). Trimming took 7 bases from V and 10 from J, leaving 20 bases between them. The germline V gene encodes CDR1 MDHEN and CDR2 SYDVKM. The CDR3 consists of 15 residues. This CDR3 reads CASTLGGQIASPLHF. The CDR3 coding sequence is TGTGCCAGCACCCTCGGGGGGCAGATAGCCTCACCCCTCCACTTT.

J is TRBJ2-5 and V is TRBV5-4; 10 nucleotides agree with TRBD2. Losses at the gene ends were 4 bases for V and 5 bases for J; bases not matched to a gene: 11. Germline CDR1 SGHNT, CDR2 YYREEE (reference sequence). The CDR3 length is 16 residues. The chain's CDR3 is CASSLPSGGIKETQYF. The CDR3, as DNA: TGTGCCAGCAGCCTCCCTAGCGGGGGAATCAAGGAGACCCAGTACTTC.

This chain uses TRBV7-9 with TRBJ2-2; 7 positions match TRBD1. V lost 7 bases, J lost 5 bases, and 7 bases stayed unmatched. Germline CDR1 SEHNR, CDR2 FQNEAQ (reference sequence). CDR3 size: 14 residues. CDR3 sequence (DNA): TGTGCCAGCACCCGCGAGGGGGCGACCGGGGAGCTGTTTTTT. It translates to CASTREGATGELFF.

This chain links TRBV19 with TRBJ1-1, with a tentative D call TRBD1 (6 bases). CDR3 length: 13 amino acids. The V gene lost 4 bases and the J gene lost 4 bases, with 10 bases spanning the gap. Germline CDR1 is LNHDA and CDR2 is SQIVND (reference sequence). The CDR3 spells CASSRGGPTEAFF. CDR3 bases: TGTGCCAGTAGTAGGGGGGGGCCCACTGAAGCTTTCTTT.

The chain couples TRBV29-1 to TRBJ2-7; unclear D gene. This CDR3 contains 12 residues. Trimming removed 4 bases from V and 2 bases from J, with 9 bases in between. Germline V lookup: CDR1 SQVTM, CDR2 ANQGSEA. The CDR3 sequence is CSVGPGPYEQYF. The CDR3 DNA sequence: TGCAGCGTTGGCCCGGGTCCCTACGAGCAGTACTTC.

The V gene is TRBV12-5, the J gene TRBJ2-7; TRBD1 aligns across 7 bases. The V segment lost 1 base and the J segment 4 bases; nucleotides outside the gene matches: 13. The V gene's germline CDR1 is LGHNT and CDR2 FRNRAP. The CDR3 spans 17 residues. Here the CDR3 reads CASGLAQLPSQGYEQYF. In DNA, the CDR3 is TGTGCTAGTGGTTTGGCCCAGTTACCCTCACAGGGGTACGAGCAGTACTTC.

The rearrangement joins TRBV6-5 to TRBJ1-6; D is undetermined. Germline V gene lookup returns CDR1 MNHEY and CDR2 SVGAGI. V gave up 2 bases and J gave up 9 bases, with 8 bases separating them. The length of the CDR3 is 13 residues. The CDR3 DNA follows: TGTGCCAGCAGTTACGACGACACTTCACCCCTCCACTTT. Protein product: CASSYDDTSPLHF.

The chain joins TRBV19 to TRBJ1-6, with D maybe TRBD1 (6 bases). From germline, CDR1 is LNHDA and CDR2 SQIVND (reference sequence). The V end was cut by 4 bases, the J end by 10 bases, with 14 bases between. The CDR3 loop spans 14 amino acids. CDR3 residues: CASSRAGEESPLHF. The CDR3 DNA is TGTGCCAGTAGTAGGGCAGGGGAAGAATCACCCCTCCACTTT.

The chain combines TRBV5-3 with TRBJ2-3, with TRBD2 identical over 9 bases. TRBV5-3 is labeled an ORF, and its function is uncertain. The trim removed 4 bases at V and 6 bases at J, leaving 12 bases unmatched. The CDR3 runs to 16 residues. CDR3 protein: CARSQGSSGISDTQYF. DNA for the CDR3: TGTGCCAGAAGCCAGGGCTCTAGCGGGATCAGTGATACGCAGTATTTT.

The rearrangement links TRBV5-5 to TRBJ2-1, with 10 bases fitting TRBD2. The CDR3 has 19 residues. The germline CDR1 and CDR2 sequences are SGHKS and YYEKEE (reference sequence). The junction had 17 bases not matched to a gene; V was cut back by 0 bases and J by 8 bases. The CDR3 nucleotides read TGTGCCAGCAGCTTGGGAATCCGGCTAGCGGGAGTTCACCCCCATGAGCAGTTCTTC. This encodes CASSLGIRLAGVHPHEQFF.

This clone was detected a few times. The chain couples TRBV14 to TRBJ2-6; D is possibly TRBD2 (5 bases). The V end lost 3 bases, the J end lost 2 bases, and 8 bases lay between the germline ends. Germline-derived CDR1 and CDR2 are SGHDN and FVKESK. CDR3 length equals 15 residues. CDR3 amino acids: CASSHGLAGANVLTF. The CDR3 nucleotides are TGTGCCAGCAGCCATGGACTGGCTGGGGCCAACGTCCTGACTTTC.

The chain recombines TRBV7-2 with TRBJ2-3; 11 bases map to TRBD1. Germline-derived CDR1 and CDR2 are SGHTA and FQGNSA. With 5 bases clipped from V and 4 bases from J, the junction kept 8 bases outside the gene matches. The CDR3 totals 16 residues. In nucleotides, the CDR3 is TGTGCCAGCAGCCGGGCCGGGACAGGGGGACCAGATACGCAGTATTTT. It codes for CASSRAGTGGPDTQYF.

The chain couples TRBV18 to TRBJ1-2; D not certain. Germline V gives CDR1 KGHSH, CDR2 LQKENI. Trimming pared 0 bases from V and 1 base from J, leaving 12 bases between. The CDR3 spans 16 residues. The CDR3 is CASSPPVMALNYGYTF. DNA for the CDR3: TGTGCCAGCTCACCACCGGTCATGGCCCTTAACTATGGCTACACCTTC. The full variable domain, completed using reference TRBV18 and TRBJ1-2, is NAGVMQNPRHLVRRRGQEARLRCSPMKGHSHVYWYRQLPEEGLKFMVYLQKENIIDESGMPKERFSAEFPKEGPSILRIQQVVRGDSAAYFCASSPPVMALNYGYTFGSGTRLTVV.

This sequence joins TRBV2 and TRBJ2-6; 9 bases are shared with TRBD1. After removal of 8 bases from V and 1 base from J, the junction contained 9 bases not matched to a gene. Germline-derived CDR1 and CDR2 are SNHLY and FYNNEI. This CDR3 contains 17 residues. The CDR3 DNA follows: TGTGCCAGCCGGTTAGGACAGGGGCTGTCTGGGGCCAACGTCCTGACTTTC. Its translation: CASRLGQGLSGANVLTF.